These 23 T cell receptor beta chains were sequenced from one sample in a study of blood T cell repertoires in COVID-19. Repertoires were generated with immunoSEQ multiplex PCR, while TCRdb's copy carries only in-frame clones and drops some. The table records roughly 340,000 clones, roughly nine tenths of them present only once. Sequenced material: PBMCs or T cells enriched from blood (not recorded which). Every receptor here comes from a man between 18 and 35 years old who had recovered from COVID-19.

This rearrangement joins TRBV4-1 to TRBJ1-1; maybe TRBD1 (6 bases). This CDR3 contains 15 residues. Deletions cut 2 bases from V and 1 base from J, with 11 bases between. In germline, CDR1 is MGHRA, CDR2 YSYEKL. In DNA, the CDR3 is TGCGCCAGCAGCCAAACTTCGACAGGGAACACTGAAGCTTTCTTT. Amino acids: CASSQTSTGNTEAFF.

V gene TRBV7-8 combines with J gene TRBJ1-5; maybe TRBD1 (6 bases). The CDR3 spans 15 residues. Per germline, CDR1 SGHVS and CDR2 FQNEAQ. Trimming cost V 4 bases and J 7 bases, with 17 bases left between them. The chain's CDR3 is CASSSLNREEQPQHF. CDR3 nucleotide sequence: TGTGCCAGCAGCTCACTCAACAGGGAAGAACAGCCCCAGCATTTT.

The chain carries TRBV11-2 and TRBJ2-1; tentative D call: TRBD2 (5 bases). Germline values: CDR1 SGHAT, CDR2 FQNNGV. V dropped 5 bases and J dropped 6 bases, with 8 bases sitting between them. The CDR3 extends over 12 amino acids. The CDR3 is CASSPGGNEQFF. Here the CDR3 DNA reads TGTGCCAGCAGCCCCGGAGGCAATGAGCAGTTCTTC. The full variable domain, its missing parts supplied by reference TRBV11-2 and TRBJ2-1, is EAGVAQSPRYKIIEKRQSVAFWCNPISGHATLYWYQQILGQGPKLLIQFQNNGVVDDSQLPKDRFSAERLKGVDSTLKIQPAKLEDSAVYLCASSPGGNEQFFGPGTRLTVL.

The chain employs TRBV11-3 and TRBJ2-2; no firm D call. The germline V gene encodes CDR1 SGHNT and CDR2 YENEEA. This CDR3 is built from 12 residues. V was shortened by 5 bases and J by 2 bases, with 3 bases between the two germline ends. The CDR3 loop reads CASSPNTGELFF. CDR3 DNA: TGTGCCAGCAGCCCAAACACCGGGGAGCTGTTTTTT.

The V and J genes are TRBV15 and TRBJ2-1, with D hard to call. Trimming pared 4 bases from V and 15 bases from J, leaving 16 bases between. The CDR3 has 12 residues. Germline CDR1 and CDR2: LNHNV and YYDKDF (reference sequence). CDR3 in amino acids: CATSTSTGSSFF. The DNA of the CDR3 is TGTGCCACCAGCACCTCGACCGGGTCCTCGTTCTTC.

The V call is TRBV7-9, the J call TRBJ2-5; 9 bases match TRBD2. The CDR3 is 15 amino acids. Trimming cost V 4 bases and J 5 bases; bases outside gene matches: 8. Germline loops: CDR1 SEHNR, CDR2 FQNEAQ (reference sequence). The CDR3, as DNA: TGTGCCAGCAGCTCCGGAGGACTAGCGATGGAGACCCAGTACTTC. Translation: CASSSGGLAMETQYF.

The J gene is TRBJ2-7, the V gene TRBV5-8; 7 positions agree with TRBD1. The CDR3 spans 15 residues. The germline V gene encodes CDR1 SGHTS and CDR2 YDEGEE. Trimming took 3 bases from V and 2 from J; bases not matched to a gene: 8. The CDR3 DNA sequence: TGTGCCAGCAGCTACGACAGGGTGACCACCTACGAGCAGTACTTC. Translating it yields CASSYDRVTTYEQYF.

V gene TRBV9 combines with J gene TRBJ2-1; 12 nucleotides align to TRBD2. The CDR3 has 14 residues. V was clipped by 3 bases and J by 12 bases; unmatched bases: 7. Germline V gene lookup returns CDR1 SGDLS and CDR2 YYNGEE. This CDR3 reads CASSAGTSGFGQFF. DNA for the CDR3: TGTGCCAGCAGCGCCGGGACTAGCGGGTTTGGGCAGTTCTTC.

The genes are TRBV4-2 and TRBJ1-2, with D hard to call. Germline CDR1 is LGHNA and CDR2 is YNFKEQ. Trimming pared 1 base from V and 1 base from J, leaving 10 bases between. The CDR3 has 15 amino acids. This chain's CDR3 is CASSQVPGNNYGYTF. Here the CDR3 DNA reads TGTGCCAGCAGCCAAGTCCCGGGGAATAACTATGGCTACACCTTC.

Only one count was recorded for this clone. The chain has TRBV5-1 and TRBJ1-1; TRBD1 is a possible D gene (6 bases). Germline CDR1 SGHRS, CDR2 YFSETQ. The CDR3 is 15 amino acids. Trimming shortened V by 4 bases and J by 5 bases, and 18 bases separated the two germline ends. As DNA, the CDR3 is TGCGCCAGCAGCCCCCAGGGCCGACAGGCAACTGAAGCTTTCTTT. Amino acid sequence: CASSPQGRQATEAFF.

V usage is TRBV5-5 and J usage is TRBJ1-1; D call uncertain. V was cut by 4 bases and J by 8 bases, with 21 bases left in between. The CDR3 spans 15 residues. CDR1 SGHKS and CDR2 YYEKEE come from the germline V gene (reference sequence). The CDR3 sequence is CASSRPRGLAKEAFF. Written as DNA, the CDR3 is TGTGCCAGCAGCCGGCCGCGAGGTCTCGCGAAAGAAGCTTTCTTT.

This clone has a single count. V is TRBV12-3 or TRBV12-4 and J is TRBJ1-2, with a tentative D call TRBD1 (6 bases). The CDR3 has 12 amino acids. Deletions cut 7 bases from V and 8 bases from J, with 14 bases between. CDR3 sequence reads: CASTYRADGYTF. CDR3 nucleotide sequence: TGTGCCAGCACCTACAGGGCGGACGGCTACACCTTC.

DNA for the CDR3: TGTGCCAGCTCACCATTACAGGGGGGATTTACTGAAGCTTTCTTT. Its translation: CASSPLQGGFTEAFF. The chain is built from TRBV18 and TRBJ1-1; 8 bases are shared with TRBD1. CDR1 and CDR2 from the germline V gene are KGHSH and LQKENI. V shed 2 bases, J shed 5 bases, and the junction held 7 bases outside the gene matches. The CDR3 extends over 15 amino acids.

The chain has TRBV19 and TRBJ1-3, with D possibly matching TRBD1 (5 bases). With 3 bases removed from V and 4 bases from J, the gap between germline ends came to 10 bases. CDR1 and CDR2 from the germline V gene are LNHDA and SQIVND (reference sequence). The length of the CDR3 is 14 residues. CDR3 DNA: TGTGCCAGTAGTATTGGGGCTCACGGAAACACCATATATTTT. Translating it yields CASSIGAHGNTIYF.

This clone was observed a handful of times. The V call is TRBV5-6, the J call TRBJ2-2, with a tentative D call TRBD2 (6 bases). V lost 0 bases to trimming and J lost 2 bases, with 8 bases between them. The CDR3 consists of 15 residues. Germline CDR1 reads SGHDT; CDR2 reads YYEEEE. The CDR3 region has the DNA TGTGCCAGCAGCTTGGGCGGGACCAACACCGGGGAGCTGTTTTTT. Encoded protein: CASSLGGTNTGELFF.

The chain recombines TRBV2 with TRBJ2-3, with 13 bases fitting TRBD2. After removal of 8 bases from V and 14 bases from J, the junction contained 13 bases not matched to a gene. Germline lookup yields CDR1 SNHLY and CDR2 FYNNEI. There are 14 residues in the CDR3. The CDR3: CASGVTSGGAGGYF. CDR3 DNA sequence: TGTGCCAGCGGCGTCACTAGCGGGGGGGCCGGGGGGTATTTT.

This clone showed up just once. The J gene is TRBJ1-1, the V gene TRBV19, with D perhaps matching TRBD1 (5 bases). Trimming took 7 bases from V and 4 from J, leaving 16 bases between them. The CDR3 is 14 amino acids. Looked up from germline, CDR1 is LNHDA and CDR2 is SQIVND (reference sequence). The CDR3 reads CASTPSGSGTEAFF. In DNA, the CDR3 is TGTGCCAGTACCCCCTCAGGGTCGGGCACTGAAGCTTTCTTT.

V is TRBV7-3 and J is TRBJ1-6; no reliable D call. The V gene's germline CDR1 is SGHTA and CDR2 FQGTGA. The ends were cut back, 3 bases at V and 8 bases at J, with 5 bases in the middle. The CDR3 has 12 amino acids. CDR3 nucleotide sequence: TGTGCCAGCAGCTTTGGAGATTCACCCCTCCACTTT. Translating gives CASSFGDSPLHF.

This rearrangement joins TRBV7-3 to TRBJ2-2, with TRBD2 matching over 7 bases. The V gene end was trimmed by 5 bases and the J gene end by 6 bases; junction bases not matched to a gene: 12. The length of the CDR3 is 16 residues. Germline V lookup: CDR1 SGHTA, CDR2 FQGTGA. CDR3 region: CASSPQSGIASGELFF. For the CDR3, the DNA is TGTGCCAGCAGCCCCCAGAGCGGGATCGCGTCCGGGGAGCTGTTTTTT.

This clone was seen only once. This rearrangement joins TRBV6-6 to TRBJ1-3, with 7 bases fitting TRBD1. Trimming removed 5 bases from V and 0 bases from J; junction bases left unmatched: 13. The CDR3 runs 18 residues. Looked up from germline, CDR1 is MNHNY and CDR2 is SVGAGI (reference sequence). DNA for the CDR3: TGTGCCAGCAGTCCCTGGGGACAGCGATTCAGCTCTGGAAACACCATATATTTT. Translated: CASSPWGQRFSSGNTIYF.

This sequence joins TRBV6-5 and TRBJ1-6; D might be TRBD1 (5 bases). Germline V gene lookup returns CDR1 MNHEY and CDR2 SVGAGI. Trimming took off 7 bases at V and 14 bases at J, with 21 bases between the two ends. CDR3 length: 14 amino acids. CDR3 in amino acids: CASTSGGTDAALHF. The CDR3 nucleotides are TGTGCCAGCACCTCAGGAGGGACCGACGCAGCCCTCCACTTT.

The chain has TRBV19 and TRBJ1-5; 9 positions agree with TRBD1. From germline, CDR1 is LNHDA and CDR2 SQIVND (reference sequence). The CDR3 loop spans 18 amino acids. Trimming cost V 3 bases and J 0 bases; bases outside gene matches: 9. CDR3 in DNA: TGTGCCAGTAGTATGGACAGGGGAGCGACTTATAGCAATCAGCCCCAGCATTTT. This codes for CASSMDRGATYSNQPQHF.

The V and J genes are TRBV12-3 or TRBV12-4 and TRBJ1-2; tentative D call: TRBD1 (5 bases). This CDR3 region has 12 residues. Trimming stripped 6 bases from V and 5 bases from J, with 10 bases between. The DNA for the CDR3 is TGTGCCAGCAGCCCGACAGTATATGGCTACACCTTC. Amino acid sequence: CASSPTVYGYTF.